Described below is a single T cell receptor beta chain sequence and its context. The antigen it binds to is not known. One base away there is no much larger clone; base qualities are not given. The sample belongs to a study of T cells in localized non-small cell lung cancer (TCRdb year 2020). For context, the study as a whole: Comparing tumors with uninvolved tumor-adjacent lungs, the study looked at the T cell repertoires of a few hundred patients with early-stage NSCLC. All 240 or so NSCLC patients in the cohort were treatment-naive and had localized lung tumors that were resected. A mean age of roughly 64 years was recorded for the NSCLC patients, of whom 129 were male and about 100 were female. What the study reported, not specific to this receptor: Because multi-region sequencing of the tumors was not done, intratumor heterogeneity could not be ruled out. Longer overall survival was associated with higher T cell density in blood, whereas shorter survival was associated with higher clonality in adjacent lung. Uninvolved tumor-adjacent lung showed the highest T cell clonality, higher than tumor, which suggests more focused antigenic responses in the adjacent lung. Because the study design was exploratory, TCR variables were selected using unadjusted p-values without false-discovery rate correction. A median of around 50 of the top 100 tumor clones turned up in the paired uninvolved adjacent lung, and around 27 of those clones also ranked among the top 100 of that same adjacent lung.

TCR beta CDR3 regions were sequenced from DNA using the immunoSEQ Assay. As for the original processing: T cell density was computed as TCR beta template counts normalized to usable DNA estimated by amplifying housekeeping genes. Using the preseqR package, richness was estimated by extrapolating to 120,000 templates for tissue samples and 400,000 templates for PBMC samples. Clonality was defined as one minus Pielou's evenness. Tissue-enriched TCRs were identified by differential abundance testing using productive amino-acid clonotypes, minimum total count 5 and alpha 0.1. Repertoire overlap between compartments was quantified with the Jaccard Index and Morisita Overlap Index. GLIPH grouped TCR beta CDR3s together with public tetramer-defined viral CDR3s, and a viral motif had to include at least three viral sequences and show V-gene enrichment. TCRdb mirrors the immuneACCESS table, restricted to in-frame sequences. Some clones are absent from its copies; in checked studies, under half trace to an unresolved V gene, and the reason for the others is unknown. D and trimming were read from the DNA, whereas the V and J calls and clone size are those reported in that table. For this sample there are under 55,000 clones; roughly 80% appear just once. About 4.7% of the sample is in the top ten clones.

From the cysteine through the phenylalanine, the CDR3 covers 12 amino acids. The entry retains the CDR3 DNA only, 36 bases that are in frame from base 1. V drops 4 bases and J drops 7 bases, leaving 12 bases in between. CDR1 and CDR2 (SGHRS, YFSETQ) derive from the germline V gene. At diagnosis, peripheral blood, uninvolved tumor-adjacent lung and tumor were collected and were preserved as a mix of fresh-frozen and FFPE material. For TCR repertoire profiling, blood samples were analyzed as peripheral blood mononuclear cells. The V and J segments used are TRBV5-1 and TRBJ2-7, with no confident D gene call. The sequencing used PBMCs, collected before any cancer treatment. The sequence was obtained from a woman between 35 and 70 years old with stage II lung adenocarcinoma. The DNA sequence follows: TGCGCCAGCAGCGCTACTATGGGTGAGCAGTACTTC. Its protein reads: CASSATMGEQYF.